The rows below give T cell receptor beta chains drawn from one sample of a study of T cells after yellow fever vaccination. Each CDR3 protein is one row after TCRdb ran MiXCR on the 5' RACE reads. The repertoire has 200,000 to 250,000 distinct CDR3 sequences, about 7% of them found once; the top ten carry approximately 0.84%. The sample in question was CD4+ T cells sorted from PBMCs, obtained 15 days after the yellow fever booster vaccination. The receptors originated from a man aged 30 to 39 who received the YFV17D yellow fever vaccine. CDR3s leave out the opening cysteine and the closing phenylalanine or tryptophan.

V,CDR3
TRBV20-1,SATIDRGEGGGELF
TRBV29-1,SVFGHTDTQY
TRBV20-1,SANDPAAGGGETQY
TRBV20-1,SAGRDRGHEQY
TRBV6-2/TRBV6-3,ASRLGGQWQF
TRBV28,ASSPSGGTLSLTQY
TRBV27,ASSFWSRDDNEQF
TRBV12-3/TRBV12-4,ASSLSQGEAF
TRBV29-1,SVAYRSNTGELF
TRBV6-5,ASSYGSANEQF
TRBV30,AWSVTDTQY
TRBV12-3/TRBV12-4,ASNSPPTNEKLF
TRBV5-1,ASSLCSGSPDTQY
TRBV5-1,ASTPGGTANEQF
TRBV2,ASQGFHYEQY
TRBV12-3/TRBV12-4,ASRKTGIQETQY
TRBV5-6,ASNWGGSLSYEQY
TRBV30,AWSVGGTGYSYEQY
TRBV6-2/TRBV6-3,ASISYRGTGELF
TRBV20-1,SARVDRYEQY
TRBV30,AWDGTGQETQY
TRBV20-1,SARGGAVAGELF
TRBV7-9,ASNPRPFSTDTQY
TRBV3-1,ASSSEEGQTY
TRBV20-1,SATPTSGDYQETQY
TRBV6-5,ASRSRVSSYEQY